The T cell receptor beta chain under discussion was sequenced for a study of blood T cell repertoires in COVID-19. About the study: Collection of acute and convalescent COVID-19 samples took place in the United States, Italy and Spain. In each case, the material was cDNA or gDNA derived from T cells, B-cell-depleted T cells, or PBMCs.

Adults between about 18 and 89 years of age took part from 24 US areas. Per the original methods: Nucleated cell counts were estimated from reference gene primer amplification. Data came from immunoSEQ multiplex PCR; TCRdb stores just in-frame clones and leaves some out. The DNA gave D and trimming, while V, J and clone size come from that table. Among around 140,000 clones, about 81% were seen once, and the ten largest hold 2.4%. The germline V and J ends were trimmed by 4 bases and 4 bases, with 12 bases remaining between them. The CDR3 has 14 amino acids. Germline V gene data show CDR1 as SGHRS and CDR2 as YFSETQ.

The source material was PBMCs or T cells enriched from blood (not recorded which). V is TRBV5-1 and J is TRBJ1-3; D gene uncertain. The sequence was collected from a man aged 35-49 years with acute COVID-19. CDR3 loop: CASSRTPGGNTIYF. The CDR3 DNA reads as TGCGCCAGCAGCCGGACCCCGGGAGGAAACACCATATATTTT.